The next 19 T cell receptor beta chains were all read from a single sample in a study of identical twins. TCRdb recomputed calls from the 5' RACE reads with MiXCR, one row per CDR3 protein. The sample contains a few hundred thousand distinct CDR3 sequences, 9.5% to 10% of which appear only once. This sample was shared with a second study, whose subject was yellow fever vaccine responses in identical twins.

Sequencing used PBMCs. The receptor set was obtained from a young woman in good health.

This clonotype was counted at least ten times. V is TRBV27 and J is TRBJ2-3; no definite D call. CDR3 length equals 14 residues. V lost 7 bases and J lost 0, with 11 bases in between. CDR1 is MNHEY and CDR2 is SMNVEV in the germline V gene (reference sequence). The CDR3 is CASTNVDSTDTQYF. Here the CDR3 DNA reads TGTGCCAGCACAAATGTCGACAGCACAGATACGCAGTATTTT.

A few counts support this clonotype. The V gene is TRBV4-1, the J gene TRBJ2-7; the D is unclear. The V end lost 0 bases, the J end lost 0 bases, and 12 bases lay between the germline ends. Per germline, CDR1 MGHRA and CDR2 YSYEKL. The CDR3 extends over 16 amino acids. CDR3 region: CASSQDPSLSSYEQYF. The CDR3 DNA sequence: TGCGCCAGCAGCCAAGACCCGAGTTTGAGCTCCTACGAGCAGTACTTC.

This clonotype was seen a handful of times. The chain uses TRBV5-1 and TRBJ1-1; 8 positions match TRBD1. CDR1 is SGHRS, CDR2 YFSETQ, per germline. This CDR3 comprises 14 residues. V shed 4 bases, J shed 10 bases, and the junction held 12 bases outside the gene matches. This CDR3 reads CASSPGQGIGAAFF. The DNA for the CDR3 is TGCGCCAGCAGCCCAGGACAGGGAATTGGTGCAGCTTTCTTT.

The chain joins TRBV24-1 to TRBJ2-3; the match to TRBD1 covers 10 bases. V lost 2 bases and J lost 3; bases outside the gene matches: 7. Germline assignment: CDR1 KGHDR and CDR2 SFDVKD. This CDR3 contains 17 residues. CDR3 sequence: CATSDSRDRGSTDTQYF. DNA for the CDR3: TGTGCCACCAGTGATTCCCGGGACAGGGGTAGTACAGATACGCAGTATTTT.

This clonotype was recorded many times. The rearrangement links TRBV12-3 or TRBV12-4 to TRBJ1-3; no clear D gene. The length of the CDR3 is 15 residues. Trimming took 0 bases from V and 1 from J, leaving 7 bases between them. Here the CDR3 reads CASSLAQPSGNTIYF. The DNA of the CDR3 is TGTGCCAGCAGTTTAGCACAGCCTTCTGGAAACACCATATATTTT.

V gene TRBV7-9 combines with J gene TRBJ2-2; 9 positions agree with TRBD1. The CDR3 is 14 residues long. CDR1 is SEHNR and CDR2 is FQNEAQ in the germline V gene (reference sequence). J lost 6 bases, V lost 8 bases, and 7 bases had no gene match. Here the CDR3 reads CASATGGSAGELFF. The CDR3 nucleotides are TGTGCCAGCGCTACAGGGGGCTCAGCCGGGGAGCTGTTTTTT. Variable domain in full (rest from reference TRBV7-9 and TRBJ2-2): DTGVSQNPRHKITKRGQNVTFRCDPISEHNRLYWYRQTLGQGPEFLTYFQNEAQLEKSRLLSDRFSAERPKGSFSTLEIQRTEQGDSAMYLCASATGGSAGELFFGEGSRLTVL.

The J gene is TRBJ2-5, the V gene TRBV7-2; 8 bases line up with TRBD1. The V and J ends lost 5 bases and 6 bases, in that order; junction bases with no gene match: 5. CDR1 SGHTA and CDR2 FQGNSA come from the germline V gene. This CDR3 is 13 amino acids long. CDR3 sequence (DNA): TGTGCCAGCAGCCTGGACAGGGTGAAGACCCAGTACTTC. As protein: CASSLDRVKTQYF.

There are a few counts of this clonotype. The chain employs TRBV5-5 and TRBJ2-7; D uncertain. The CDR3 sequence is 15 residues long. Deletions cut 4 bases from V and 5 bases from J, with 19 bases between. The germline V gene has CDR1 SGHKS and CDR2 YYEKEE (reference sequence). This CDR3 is CASSRSQDLGHEQYF. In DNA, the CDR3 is TGTGCCAGCAGCCGGTCCCAGGACCTCGGTCACGAGCAGTACTTC. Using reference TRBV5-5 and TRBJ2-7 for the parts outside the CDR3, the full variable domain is DAGVTQSPTHLIKTRGQQVTLRCSPISGHKSVSWYQQVLGQGPQFIFQYYEKEERGRGNFPDRFSARQFPNYSSELNVNALLLGDSALYLCASSRSQDLGHEQYFGPGTRLTVT.

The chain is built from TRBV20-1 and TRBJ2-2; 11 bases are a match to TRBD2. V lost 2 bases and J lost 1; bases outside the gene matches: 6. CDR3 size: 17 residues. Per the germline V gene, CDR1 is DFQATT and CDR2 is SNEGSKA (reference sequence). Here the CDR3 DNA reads TGCAGTGCTAGATCCCCGGGACTAGCGGTGAACACCGGGGAGCTGTTTTTT. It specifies CSARSPGLAVNTGELFF.

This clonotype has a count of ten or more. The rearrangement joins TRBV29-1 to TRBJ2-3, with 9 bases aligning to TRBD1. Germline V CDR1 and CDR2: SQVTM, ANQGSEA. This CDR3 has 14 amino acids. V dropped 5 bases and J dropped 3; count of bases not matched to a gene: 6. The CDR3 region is CSVNRQGETDTQYF. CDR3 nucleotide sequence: TGCAGCGTTAACCGACAGGGGGAAACAGATACGCAGTATTTT.

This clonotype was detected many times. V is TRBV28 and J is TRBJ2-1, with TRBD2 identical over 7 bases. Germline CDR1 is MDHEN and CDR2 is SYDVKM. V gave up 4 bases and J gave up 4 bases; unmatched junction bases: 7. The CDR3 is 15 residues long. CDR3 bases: TGTGCCAGCAGTTCATCTAGCGGAGATTACAATGAGCAGTTCTTC. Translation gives CASSSSSGDYNEQFF.

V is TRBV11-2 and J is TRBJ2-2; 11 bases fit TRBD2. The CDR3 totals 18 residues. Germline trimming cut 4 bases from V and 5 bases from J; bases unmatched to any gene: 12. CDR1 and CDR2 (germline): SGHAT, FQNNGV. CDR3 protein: CASSSPSGGPSWTGELFF. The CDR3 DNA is TGTGCCAGCAGCTCGCCTAGCGGGGGGCCCTCGTGGACCGGGGAGCTGTTTTTT. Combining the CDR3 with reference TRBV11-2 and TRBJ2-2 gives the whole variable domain EAGVAQSPRYKIIEKRQSVAFWCNPISGHATLYWYQQILGQGPKLLIQFQNNGVVDDSQLPKDRFSAERLKGVDSTLKIQPAKLEDSAVYLCASSSPSGGPSWTGELFFGEGSRLTVL.

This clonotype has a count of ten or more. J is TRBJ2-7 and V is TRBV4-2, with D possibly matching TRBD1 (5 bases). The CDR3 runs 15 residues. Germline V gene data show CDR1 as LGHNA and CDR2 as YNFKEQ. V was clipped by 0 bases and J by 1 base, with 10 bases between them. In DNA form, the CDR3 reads TGTGCCAGCAGCCAAGAACGACAGAGTTCCTACGAGCAGTACTTC. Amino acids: CASSQERQSSYEQYF.

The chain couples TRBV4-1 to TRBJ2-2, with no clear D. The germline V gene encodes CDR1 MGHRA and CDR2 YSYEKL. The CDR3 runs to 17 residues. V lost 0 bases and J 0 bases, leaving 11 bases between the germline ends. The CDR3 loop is CASSQEVMLANTGELFF. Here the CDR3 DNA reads TGCGCCAGCAGCCAAGAGGTTATGCTCGCGAACACCGGGGAGCTGTTTTTT.

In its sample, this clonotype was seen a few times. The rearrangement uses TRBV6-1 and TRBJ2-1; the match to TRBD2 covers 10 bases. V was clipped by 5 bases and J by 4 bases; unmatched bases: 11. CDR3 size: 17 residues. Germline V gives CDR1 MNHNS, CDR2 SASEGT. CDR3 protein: CASSRPTAGGSYNEQFF. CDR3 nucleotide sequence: TGTGCCAGCAGTCGACCTACAGCGGGAGGGTCTTACAATGAGCAGTTCTTC.

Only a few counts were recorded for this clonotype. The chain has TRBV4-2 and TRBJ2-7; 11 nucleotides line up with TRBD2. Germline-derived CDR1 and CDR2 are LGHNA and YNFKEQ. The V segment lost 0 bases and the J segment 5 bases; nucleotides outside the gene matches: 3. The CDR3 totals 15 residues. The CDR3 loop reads CASSQEGTSGDEQYF. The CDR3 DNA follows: TGTGCCAGCAGCCAAGAAGGGACTAGCGGCGACGAGCAGTACTTC.

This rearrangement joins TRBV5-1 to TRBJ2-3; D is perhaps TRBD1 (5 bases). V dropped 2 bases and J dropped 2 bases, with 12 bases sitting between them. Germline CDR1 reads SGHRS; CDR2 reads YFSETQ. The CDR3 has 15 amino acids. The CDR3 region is CASSFVRQYTDTQYF. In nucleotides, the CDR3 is TGCGCCAGCAGCTTTGTTCGACAGTACACAGATACGCAGTATTTT.

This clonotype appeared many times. The CDR3 DNA follows: TGCGCCAGCAGCCAAGATACCCCCGGCTCCTACAATGAGCAGTTCTTC. It translates to CASSQDTPGSYNEQFF. V gene TRBV4-3 combines with J gene TRBJ2-1, with no clear D. The CDR3 is made up of 16 amino acids. Germline lookup yields CDR1 LGHNA and CDR2 YSLEER. Trimming stripped 0 bases from V and 0 bases from J, with 9 bases between.

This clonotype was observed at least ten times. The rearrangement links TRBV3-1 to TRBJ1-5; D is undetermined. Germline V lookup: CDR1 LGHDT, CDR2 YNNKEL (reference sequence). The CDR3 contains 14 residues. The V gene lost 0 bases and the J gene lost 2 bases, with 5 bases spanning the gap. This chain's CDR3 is CASSQDHGNQPQHF. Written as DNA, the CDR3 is TGTGCCAGCAGCCAAGATCACGGCAATCAGCCCCAGCATTTT.